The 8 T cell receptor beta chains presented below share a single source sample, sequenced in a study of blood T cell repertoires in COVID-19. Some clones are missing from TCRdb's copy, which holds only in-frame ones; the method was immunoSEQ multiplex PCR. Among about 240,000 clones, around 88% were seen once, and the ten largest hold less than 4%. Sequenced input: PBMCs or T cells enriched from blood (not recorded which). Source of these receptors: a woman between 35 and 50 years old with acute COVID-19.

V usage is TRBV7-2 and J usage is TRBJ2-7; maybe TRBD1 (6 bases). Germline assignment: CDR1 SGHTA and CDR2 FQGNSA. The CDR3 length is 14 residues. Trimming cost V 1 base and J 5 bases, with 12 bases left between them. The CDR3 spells CASSLEGGLHEQYF. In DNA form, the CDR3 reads TGTGCCAGCAGCTTAGAAGGGGGTCTCCACGAGCAGTACTTC.

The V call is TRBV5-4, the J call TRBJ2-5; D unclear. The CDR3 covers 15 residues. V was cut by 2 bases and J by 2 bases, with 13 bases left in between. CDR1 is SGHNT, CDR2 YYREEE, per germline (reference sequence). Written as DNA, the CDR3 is TGTGCCAGCAGCTTACGGGTGCAGTCTCAAGAGACCCAGTACTTC. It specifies CASSLRVQSQETQYF.

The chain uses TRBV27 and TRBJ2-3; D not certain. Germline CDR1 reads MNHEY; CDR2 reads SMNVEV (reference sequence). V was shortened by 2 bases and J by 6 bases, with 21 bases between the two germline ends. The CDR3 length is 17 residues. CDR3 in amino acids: CASSLIPVRDSPDTQYF. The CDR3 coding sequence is TGTGCCAGCAGTTTAATCCCTGTAAGAGATTCCCCGGATACGCAGTATTTT.

The CDR3 DNA is TGCGCCAGGAGGGGGTCTGAGACAGATACGCAGTATTTT. This encodes CARRGSETDTQYF. This chain links TRBV5-1 with TRBJ2-3; TRBD1 might be the D (6 bases). V shed 8 bases and J shed 3 bases, with 13 bases lying between them. The germline V gene has CDR1 SGHRS and CDR2 YFSETQ. The CDR3 covers 13 residues.

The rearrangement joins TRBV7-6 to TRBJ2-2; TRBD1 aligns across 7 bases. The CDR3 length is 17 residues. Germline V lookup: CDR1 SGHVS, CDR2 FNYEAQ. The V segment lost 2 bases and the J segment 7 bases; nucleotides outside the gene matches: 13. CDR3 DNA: TGTGCCAGCAGCTTACAAACCGGGACAGAGGGTAGCGGGGAGCTGTTTTTT. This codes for CASSLQTGTEGSGELFF. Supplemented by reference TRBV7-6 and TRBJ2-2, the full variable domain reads GAGVSQSPRYKVTKRGQDVALRCDPISGHVSLYWYRQALGQGPEFLTYFNYEAQQDKSGLPNDRFSAERPEGSISTLTIQRTEQRDSAMYRCASSLQTGTEGSGELFFGEGSRLTVL.

The CDR3 reads CASRVTNTGELFF. CDR3 nucleotide sequence: TGTGCCAGCCGGGTAACGAACACCGGGGAGCTGTTTTTT. The rearrangement links TRBV6-5 to TRBJ2-2; D unclear. CDR3 size: 13 residues. CDR1 is MNHEY and CDR2 is SVGAGI in the germline V gene. V lost 8 bases to trimming and J lost 0 bases, with 7 bases between them.

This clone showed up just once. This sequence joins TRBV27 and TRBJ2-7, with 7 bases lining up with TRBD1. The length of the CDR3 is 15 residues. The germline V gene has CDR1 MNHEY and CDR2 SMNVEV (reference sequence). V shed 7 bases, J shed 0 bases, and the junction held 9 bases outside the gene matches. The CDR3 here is CASTRTGLTSYEQYF. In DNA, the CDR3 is TGTGCCAGCACAAGGACAGGACTGACCTCCTACGAGCAGTACTTC.

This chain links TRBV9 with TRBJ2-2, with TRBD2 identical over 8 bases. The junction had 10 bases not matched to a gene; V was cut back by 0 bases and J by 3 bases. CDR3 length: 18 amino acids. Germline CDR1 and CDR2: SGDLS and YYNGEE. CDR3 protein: CASSVATGGPLDTGELFF. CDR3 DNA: TGTGCCAGCAGCGTAGCGACGGGAGGGCCGTTGGACACCGGGGAGCTGTTTTTT. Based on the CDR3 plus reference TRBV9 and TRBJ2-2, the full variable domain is DSGVTQTPKHLITATGQRVTLRCSPRSGDLSVYWYQQSLDQGLQFLIQYYNGEERAKGNILERFSAQQFPDLHSELNLSSLELGDSALYFCASSVATGGPLDTGELFFGEGSRLTVL.